What follows describes a single T cell receptor beta chain. CDR1 is MNHEY, CDR2 SMNVEV, per germline (reference sequence). The CDR3 spans 14 residues. Unmatched junction bases numbered 2, after V lost 5 bases and J lost 2 bases. This record comes from a study of patients and donors after allogeneic stem cell transplantation. TCRdb called the RT-PCR reads again in MiXCR, with one record for every CDR3 protein. Of approximately 21,000 distinct CDR3 sequences in the sample, about 30% are singletons; the top ten hold less than 60%. What was sequenced was blood, either unsorted or a sorted T cell fraction (not recorded which). This receptor was taken from a human donor who was either an allogeneic HSCT recipient or a stem cell or donor lymphocyte infusion donor (not recorded which). It is not recorded whose cells these are; they may come from a transplant donor. The chain uses TRBV27 and TRBJ2-7, with 11 positions matching TRBD1. The CDR3 sequence: CASSVGQGAYEQYF. Here the CDR3 DNA reads TGTGCCAGCAGTGTGGGACAGGGGGCCTACGAGCAGTACTTC.